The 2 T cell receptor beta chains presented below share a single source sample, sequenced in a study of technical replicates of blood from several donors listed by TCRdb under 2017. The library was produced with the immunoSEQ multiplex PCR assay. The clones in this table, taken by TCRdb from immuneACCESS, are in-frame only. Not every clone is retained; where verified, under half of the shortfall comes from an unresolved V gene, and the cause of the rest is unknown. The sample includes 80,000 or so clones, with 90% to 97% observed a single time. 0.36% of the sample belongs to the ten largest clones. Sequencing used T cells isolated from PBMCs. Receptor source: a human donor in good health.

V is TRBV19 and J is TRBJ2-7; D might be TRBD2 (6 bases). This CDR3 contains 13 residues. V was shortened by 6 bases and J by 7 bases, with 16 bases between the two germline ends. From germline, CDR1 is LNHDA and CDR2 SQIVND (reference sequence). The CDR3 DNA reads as TGTGCCAGTAGCCCAACGACTCGGGGGGAGCAGTACTTC. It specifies CASSPTTRGEQYF.

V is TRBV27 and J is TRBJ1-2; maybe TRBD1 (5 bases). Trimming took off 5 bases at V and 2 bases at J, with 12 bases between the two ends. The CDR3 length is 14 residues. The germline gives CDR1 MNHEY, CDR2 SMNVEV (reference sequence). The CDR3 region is CASSLTEGNYGYTF. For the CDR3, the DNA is TGTGCCAGCAGTCTCACGGAGGGGAACTATGGCTACACCTTC.